One T cell receptor beta chain is described in this entry. As yet, its antigen is unknown. The table came from immunoSEQ multiplex PCR; TCRdb's copy has only in-frame clones and leaves some out. The table has under 40,000 clones, over 75% seen once. As for time point: week 35, safety follow-up. Doses consisted of 300 ug of mutant IDH1 20-mer peptide each, paired with topical imiquimod. This specimen belongs to a study of a mutant IDH1 vaccine in newly diagnosed glioma. The overall study: Beforehand, treatment had been radiotherapy, temozolomide, or both; the majority received both. Participants attended visit V12, the safety follow-up, at week 35, and then attended visit V13 at week 47.

V shed 5 bases and J shed 1 base, with 11 bases lying between them. This CDR3 is built from 14 residues. The germline gives CDR1 LNHNV, CDR2 YYDKDF (reference sequence). The rearrangement joins TRBV15 to TRBJ2-5; D is unclear. This sequence originates from a man aged 40-55 years with glioma. Some clones in this sample may be carry-over from other donors' samples. The sequencing here drew on PBMCs, taken from a glioma patient whose treatment included an IDH1 peptide vaccine. In nucleotides, the CDR3 is TGTGCCACCAGCGCTGATTGGGGCCAAGAGACCCAGTACTTC. Its protein product is CATSADWGQETQYF.